This TCR beta chain comes out of a study of regulatory T cells in long-lasting Graves disease. Whole-study findings and limits: The sample size was small, and this may have reduced accuracy.

The time point is: persistent/refractory GD, antithyroid drugs over 5 years with positive TRAb. After RNA was extracted from PBMCs, the TCR library was made from it. The CDR3 runs to 14 residues. Germline CDR1 LNHNV, CDR2 YYDKDF (reference sequence). With 5 bases removed from V and 7 bases from J, the gap between germline ends came to 17 bases. Concerning this clonotype itself: The antigen remains unidentified.

Through Arm-PCR of CDR3 regions and iRepertoire HTBI primers, TCR beta libraries were built. TCRdb re-called the multiplex PCR reads through MiXCR, storing one row per CDR3 protein. The data contain about 450,000 distinct CDR3 sequences, around a quarter of them singletons. The sequenced sample was peripheral blood mononuclear cells (PBMCs), obtained when the disease was refractory, from a patient treated with antithyroid drugs. The chain combines TRBV15 with TRBJ2-5, with D perhaps TRBD2 (5 bases). The clonotype was recovered from a female donor with Graves disease. The CDR3 reads CATSPSRERGTQYF. CDR3 nucleotides: TGTGCCACCAGCCCCAGCCGGGAACGGGGGACCCAGTACTTC.